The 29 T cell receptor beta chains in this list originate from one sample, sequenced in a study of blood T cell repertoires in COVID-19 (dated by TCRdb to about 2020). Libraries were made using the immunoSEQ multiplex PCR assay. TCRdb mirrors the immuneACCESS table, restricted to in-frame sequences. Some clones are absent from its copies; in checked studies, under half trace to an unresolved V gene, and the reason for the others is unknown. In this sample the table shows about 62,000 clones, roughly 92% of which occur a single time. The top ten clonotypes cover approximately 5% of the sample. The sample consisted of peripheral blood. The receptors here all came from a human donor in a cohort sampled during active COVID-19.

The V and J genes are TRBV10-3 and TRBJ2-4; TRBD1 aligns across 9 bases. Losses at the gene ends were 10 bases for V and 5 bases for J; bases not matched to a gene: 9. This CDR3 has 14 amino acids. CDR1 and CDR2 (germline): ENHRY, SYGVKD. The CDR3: CATKGQGGENIQYF. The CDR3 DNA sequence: TGTGCCACCAAGGGACAGGGAGGGGAAAACATTCAGTACTTC.

The CDR3, as DNA: TGTGCCAGCAGCAGGGACAACTACAATGAGCAGTTCTTC. As protein: CASSRDNYNEQFF. This chain links TRBV11-3 with TRBJ2-1, with D tentatively TRBD1 (6 bases). Germline CDR1 SGHNT, CDR2 YENEEA. V lost 5 bases and J 3 bases, leaving 8 bases between the germline ends. The CDR3 loop spans 13 amino acids.

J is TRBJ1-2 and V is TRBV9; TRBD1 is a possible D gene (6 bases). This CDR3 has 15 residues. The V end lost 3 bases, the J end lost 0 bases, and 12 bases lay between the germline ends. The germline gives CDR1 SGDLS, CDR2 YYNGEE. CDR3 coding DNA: TGTGCCAGCAGCGACAACAGGGAAACTAACTATGGCTACACCTTC. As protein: CASSDNRETNYGYTF. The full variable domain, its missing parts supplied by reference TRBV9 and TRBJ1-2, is DSGVTQTPKHLITATGQRVTLRCSPRSGDLSVYWYQQSLDQGLQFLIQYYNGEERAKGNILERFSAQQFPDLHSELNLSSLELGDSALYFCASSDNRETNYGYTFGSGTRLTVV.

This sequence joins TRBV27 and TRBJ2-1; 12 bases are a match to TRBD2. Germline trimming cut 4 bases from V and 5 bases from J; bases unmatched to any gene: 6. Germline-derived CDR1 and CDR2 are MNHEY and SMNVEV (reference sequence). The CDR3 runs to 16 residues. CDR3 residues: CASSSPRTSGNNEQFF. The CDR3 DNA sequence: TGTGCCAGCAGTTCCCCGAGGACTAGCGGGAACAATGAGCAGTTCTTC.

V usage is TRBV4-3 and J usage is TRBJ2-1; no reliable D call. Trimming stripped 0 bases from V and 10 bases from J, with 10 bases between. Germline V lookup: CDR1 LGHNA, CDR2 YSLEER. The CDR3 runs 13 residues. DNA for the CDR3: TGCGCCAGCAGCCAAGATATGTGGGCCGAGCAGTTCTTC. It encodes CASSQDMWAEQFF.

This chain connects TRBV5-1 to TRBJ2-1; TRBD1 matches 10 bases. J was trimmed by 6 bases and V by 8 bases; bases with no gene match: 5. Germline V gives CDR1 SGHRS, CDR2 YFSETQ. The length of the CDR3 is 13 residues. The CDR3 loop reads CASGQGVANEQFF. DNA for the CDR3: TGCGCCAGTGGACAGGGGGTTGCCAATGAGCAGTTCTTC.

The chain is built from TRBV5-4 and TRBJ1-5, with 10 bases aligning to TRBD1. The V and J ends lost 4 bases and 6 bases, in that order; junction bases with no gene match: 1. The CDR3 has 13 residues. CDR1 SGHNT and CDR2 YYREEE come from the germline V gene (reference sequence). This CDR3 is CASSRDRGQPQHF. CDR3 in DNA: TGTGCCAGCAGCCGGGACAGGGGTCAGCCCCAGCATTTT.

The DNA for the CDR3 is TGTGCCAGCCGCCCCCCCCCTGGACTAGCGGGGGAACCTACCTACAATGAGCAGTTCTTC. Translation gives CASRPPPGLAGEPTYNEQFF. The genes are TRBV27 and TRBJ2-1; 13 positions match TRBD2. V shed 8 bases, J shed 2 bases, and the junction held 18 bases outside the gene matches. This CDR3 has 20 amino acids. The germline CDR1 and CDR2 sequences are MNHEY and SMNVEV (reference sequence).

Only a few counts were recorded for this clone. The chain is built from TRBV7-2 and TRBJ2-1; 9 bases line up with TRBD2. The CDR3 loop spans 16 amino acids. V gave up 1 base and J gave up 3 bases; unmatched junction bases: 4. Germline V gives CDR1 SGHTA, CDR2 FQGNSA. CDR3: CASSLEVLAGYNEQFF. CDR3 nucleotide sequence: TGTGCCAGCAGCTTAGAAGTACTAGCGGGCTACAATGAGCAGTTCTTC.

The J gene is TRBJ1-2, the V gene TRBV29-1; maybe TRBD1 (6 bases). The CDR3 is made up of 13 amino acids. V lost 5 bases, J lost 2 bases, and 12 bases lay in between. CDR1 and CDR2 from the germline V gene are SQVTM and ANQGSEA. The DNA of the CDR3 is TGCAGCGTTAGGACAGAACTCAACTATGGCTACACCTTC. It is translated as CSVRTELNYGYTF.

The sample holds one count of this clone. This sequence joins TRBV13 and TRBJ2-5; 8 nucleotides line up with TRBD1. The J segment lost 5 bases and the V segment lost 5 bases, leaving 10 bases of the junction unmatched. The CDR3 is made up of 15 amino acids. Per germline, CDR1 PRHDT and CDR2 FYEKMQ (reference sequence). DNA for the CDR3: TGTGCCAGCAGCCCCAAGACGGACAGGGTCGAGACCCAGTACTTC. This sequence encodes CASSPKTDRVETQYF.

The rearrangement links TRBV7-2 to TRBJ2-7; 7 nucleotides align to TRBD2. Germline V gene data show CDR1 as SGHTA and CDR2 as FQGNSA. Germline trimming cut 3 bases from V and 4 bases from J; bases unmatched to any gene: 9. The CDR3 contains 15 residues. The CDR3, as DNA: TGTGCCAGCAGCTTCGGAACCGGGGGGTCATACGAGCAGTACTTC. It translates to CASSFGTGGSYEQYF. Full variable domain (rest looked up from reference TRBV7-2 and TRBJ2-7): GAGVSQSPSNKVTEKGKDVELRCDPISGHTALYWYRQSLGQGLEFLIYFQGNSAPDKSGLPSDRFSAERTGGSVSTLTIQRTQQEDSAVYLCASSFGTGGSYEQYFGPGTRLTVT.

CDR3 nucleotides: TGTGCCAGCAGCGTTCGGGAGGGGGGAGATGAGCAGTTCTTC. It is translated as CASSVREGGDEQFF. The V gene is TRBV9, the J gene TRBJ2-1, with 8 bases fitting TRBD2. Germline V gene lookup returns CDR1 SGDLS and CDR2 YYNGEE. V lost 2 bases and J lost 8; bases outside the gene matches: 6. This CDR3 spans 14 amino acids.

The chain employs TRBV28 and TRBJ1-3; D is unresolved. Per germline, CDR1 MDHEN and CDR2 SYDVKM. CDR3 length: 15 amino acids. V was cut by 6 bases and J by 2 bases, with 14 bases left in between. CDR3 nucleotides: TGTGCCAGCAGACGTCTGGGAGCACCTGGAAACACCATATATTTT. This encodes CASRRLGAPGNTIYF.

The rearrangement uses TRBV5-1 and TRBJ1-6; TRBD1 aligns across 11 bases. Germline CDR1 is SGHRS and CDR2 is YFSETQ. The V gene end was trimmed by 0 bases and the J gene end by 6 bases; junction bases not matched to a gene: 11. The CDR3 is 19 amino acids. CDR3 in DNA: TGCGCCAGCAGCTTGGACGCGCGGGACAGGGGGTTCGGTAATTCACCCCTCCACTTT. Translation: CASSLDARDRGFGNSPLHF.

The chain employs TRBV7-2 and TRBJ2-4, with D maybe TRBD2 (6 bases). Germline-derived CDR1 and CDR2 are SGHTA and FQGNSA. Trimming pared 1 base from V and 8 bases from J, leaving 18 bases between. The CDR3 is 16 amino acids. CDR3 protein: CASSLGGLGVRDIQYF. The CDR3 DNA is TGTGCCAGCAGCTTAGGGGGACTCGGGGTTCGGGACATTCAGTACTTC. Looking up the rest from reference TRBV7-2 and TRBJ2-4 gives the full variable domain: GAGVSQSPSNKVTEKGKDVELRCDPISGHTALYWYRQSLGQGLEFLIYFQGNSAPDKSGLPSDRFSAERTGGSVSTLTIQRTQQEDSAVYLCASSLGGLGVRDIQYFGAGTRLSVL.

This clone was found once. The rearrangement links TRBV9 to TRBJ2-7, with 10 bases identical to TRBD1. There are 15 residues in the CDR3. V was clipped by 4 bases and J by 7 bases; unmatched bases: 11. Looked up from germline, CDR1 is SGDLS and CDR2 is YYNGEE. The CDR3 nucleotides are TGTGCCAGCAGCCCCAGTTTGGACAGGGGGAGGGAGCAGTACTTC. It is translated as CASSPSLDRGREQYF.

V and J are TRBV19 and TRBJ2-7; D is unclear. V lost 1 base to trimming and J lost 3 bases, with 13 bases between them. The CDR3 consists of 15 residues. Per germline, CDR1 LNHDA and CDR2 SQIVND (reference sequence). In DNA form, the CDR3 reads TGTGCCAGTAGTATAGCAGGATCCTCCGGCTACGAGCAGTACTTC. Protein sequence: CASSIAGSSGYEQYF.

The CDR3 region is CASSQEGGSGGLTDTQYF. The CDR3 region has the DNA TGTGCCAGCAGCCAAGAGGGGGGCAGCGGGGGGCTCACAGATACGCAGTATTTT. V usage is TRBV4-2 and J usage is TRBJ2-3, with 9 nucleotides matching TRBD2. Trimming removed 0 bases from V and 2 bases from J; junction bases left unmatched: 9. The CDR3 consists of 18 residues. CDR1 and CDR2 from the germline V gene are LGHNA and YNFKEQ.

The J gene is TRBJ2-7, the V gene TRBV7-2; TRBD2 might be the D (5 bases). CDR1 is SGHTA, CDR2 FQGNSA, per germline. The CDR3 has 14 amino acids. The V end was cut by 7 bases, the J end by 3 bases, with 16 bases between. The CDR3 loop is CASTQLGGGYEQYF. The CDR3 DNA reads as TGTGCCAGCACCCAACTCGGCGGAGGCTACGAGCAGTACTTC. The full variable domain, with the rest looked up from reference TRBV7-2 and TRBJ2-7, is GAGVSQSPSNKVTEKGKDVELRCDPISGHTALYWYRQSLGQGLEFLIYFQGNSAPDKSGLPSDRFSAERTGGSVSTLTIQRTQQEDSAVYLCASTQLGGGYEQYFGPGTRLTVT.

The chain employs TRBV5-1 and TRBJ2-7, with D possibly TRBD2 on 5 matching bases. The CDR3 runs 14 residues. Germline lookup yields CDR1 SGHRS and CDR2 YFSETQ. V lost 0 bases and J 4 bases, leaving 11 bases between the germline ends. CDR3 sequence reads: CASSLARGRYEQYF. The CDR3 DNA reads TGCGCCAGCAGCTTGGCCCGAGGGAGATACGAGCAGTACTTC.

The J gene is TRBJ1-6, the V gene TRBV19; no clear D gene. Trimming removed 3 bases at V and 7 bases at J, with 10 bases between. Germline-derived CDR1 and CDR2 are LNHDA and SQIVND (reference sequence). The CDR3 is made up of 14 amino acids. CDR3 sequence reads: CASSMWARNSPLHF. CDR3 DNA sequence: TGTGCCAGTAGTATGTGGGCCCGAAATTCACCCCTCCACTTT.

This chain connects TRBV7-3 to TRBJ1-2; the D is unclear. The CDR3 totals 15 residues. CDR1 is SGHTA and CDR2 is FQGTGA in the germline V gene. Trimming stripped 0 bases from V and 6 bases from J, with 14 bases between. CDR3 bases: TGTGCCAGCAGCTTAACGGCGGGTCAGGAGAATGGCTACACCTTC. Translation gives CASSLTAGQENGYTF.

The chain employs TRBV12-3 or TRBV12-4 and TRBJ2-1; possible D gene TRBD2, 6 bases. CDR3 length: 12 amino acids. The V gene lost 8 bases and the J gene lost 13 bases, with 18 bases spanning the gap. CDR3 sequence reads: CASGLLGDSQFF. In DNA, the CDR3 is TGTGCCAGCGGTCTACTCGGGGACTCCCAGTTCTTC.

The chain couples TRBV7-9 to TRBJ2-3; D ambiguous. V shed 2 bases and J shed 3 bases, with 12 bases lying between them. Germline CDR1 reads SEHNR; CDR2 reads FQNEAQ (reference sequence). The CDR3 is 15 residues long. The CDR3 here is CASSLSGPRTDTQYF. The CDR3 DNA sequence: TGTGCCAGCAGCTTATCTGGGCCCCGGACAGATACGCAGTATTTT. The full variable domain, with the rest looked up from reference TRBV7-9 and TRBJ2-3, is DTGVSQNPRHKITKRGQNVTFRCDPISEHNRLYWYRQTLGQGPEFLTYFQNEAQLEKSRLLSDRFSAERPKGSFSTLEIQRTEQGDSAMYLCASSLSGPRTDTQYFGPGTRLTVL.

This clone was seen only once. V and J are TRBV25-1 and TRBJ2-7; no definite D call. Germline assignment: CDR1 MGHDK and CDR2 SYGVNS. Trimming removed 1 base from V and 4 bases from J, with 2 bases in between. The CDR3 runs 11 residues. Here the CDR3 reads CASSESYEQYF. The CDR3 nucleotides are TGTGCCAGCAGTGAATCTTACGAGCAGTACTTC.

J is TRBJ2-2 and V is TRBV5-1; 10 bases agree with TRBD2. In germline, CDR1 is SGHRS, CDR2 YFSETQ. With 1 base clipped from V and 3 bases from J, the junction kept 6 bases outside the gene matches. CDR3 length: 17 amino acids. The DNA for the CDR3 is TGCGCCAGCAGCTTGCGGCTAGCGGGGGCCTACACCGGGGAGCTGTTTTTT. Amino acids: CASSLRLAGAYTGELFF.

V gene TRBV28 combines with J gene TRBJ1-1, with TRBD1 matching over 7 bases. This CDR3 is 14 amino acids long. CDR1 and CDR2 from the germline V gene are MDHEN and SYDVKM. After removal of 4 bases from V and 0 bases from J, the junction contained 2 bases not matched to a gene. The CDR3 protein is CASSSGGLNTEAFF. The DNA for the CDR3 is TGTGCCAGCAGTTCAGGGGGTTTGAACACTGAAGCTTTCTTT.

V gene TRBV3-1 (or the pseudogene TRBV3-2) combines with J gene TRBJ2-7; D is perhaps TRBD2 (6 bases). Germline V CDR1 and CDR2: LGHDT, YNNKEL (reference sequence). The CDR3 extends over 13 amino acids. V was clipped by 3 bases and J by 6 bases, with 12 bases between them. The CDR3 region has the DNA TGTGCCAGCAGCCACGGAGCGGGCGGCGAGCAGTACTTC. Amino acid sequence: CASSHGAGGEQYF.